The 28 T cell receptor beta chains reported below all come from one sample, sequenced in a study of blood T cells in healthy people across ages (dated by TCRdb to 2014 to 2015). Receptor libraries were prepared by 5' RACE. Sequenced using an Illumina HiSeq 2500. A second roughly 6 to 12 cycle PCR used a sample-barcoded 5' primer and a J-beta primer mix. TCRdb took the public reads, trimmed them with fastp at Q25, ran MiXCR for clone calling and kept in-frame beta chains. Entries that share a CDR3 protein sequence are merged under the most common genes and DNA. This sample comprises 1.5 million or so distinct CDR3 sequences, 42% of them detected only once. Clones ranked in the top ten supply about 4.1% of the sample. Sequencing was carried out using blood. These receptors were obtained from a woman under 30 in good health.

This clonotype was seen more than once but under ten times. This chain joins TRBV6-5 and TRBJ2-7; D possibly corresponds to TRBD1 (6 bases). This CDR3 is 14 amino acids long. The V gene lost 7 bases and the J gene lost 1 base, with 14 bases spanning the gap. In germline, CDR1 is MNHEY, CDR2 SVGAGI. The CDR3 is CASNDLGQSYEQYF. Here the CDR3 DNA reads TGTGCCAGCAACGACCTCGGACAGTCCTACGAGCAGTACTTC.

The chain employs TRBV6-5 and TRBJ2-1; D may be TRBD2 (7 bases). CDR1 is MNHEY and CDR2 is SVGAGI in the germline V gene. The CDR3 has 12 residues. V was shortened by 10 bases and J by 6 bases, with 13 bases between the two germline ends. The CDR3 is CATRAGANEQFF. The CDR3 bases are TGTGCCACGCGTGCGGGGGCCAATGAGCAGTTCTTC.

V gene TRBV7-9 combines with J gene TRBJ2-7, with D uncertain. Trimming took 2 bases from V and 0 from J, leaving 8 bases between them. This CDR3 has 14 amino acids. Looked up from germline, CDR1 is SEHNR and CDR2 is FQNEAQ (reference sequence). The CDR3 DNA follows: TGTGCCAGCAGCTTATTCGGGTACTCCTACGAGCAGTACTTC. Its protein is CASSLFGYSYEQYF. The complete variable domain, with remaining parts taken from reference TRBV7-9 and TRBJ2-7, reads DTGVSQNPRHKITKRGQNVTFRCDPISEHNRLYWYRQTLGQGPEFLTYFQNEAQLEKSRLLSDRFSAERPKGSFSTLEIQRTEQGDSAMYLCASSLFGYSYEQYFGPGTRLTVT.

The CDR3 DNA reads as TGCGCCAGCAGCCAAGTGTTCGGAGATACGCAGTATTTT. This gives the protein CASSQVFGDTQYF. V gene TRBV4-3 combines with J gene TRBJ2-3; D ambiguous. V lost 1 base, J lost 5 bases, and 7 bases lay in between. The length of the CDR3 is 13 residues. The germline CDR1 and CDR2 sequences are LGHNA and YSLEER.

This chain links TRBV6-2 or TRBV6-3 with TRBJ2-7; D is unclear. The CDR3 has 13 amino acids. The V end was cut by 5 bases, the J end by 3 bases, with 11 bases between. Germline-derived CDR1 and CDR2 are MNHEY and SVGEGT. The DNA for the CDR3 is TGTGCCAGCAGTACCCCGAGAGTCTACGAGCAGTACTTC. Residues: CASSTPRVYEQYF.

This CDR3 reads CASSHPGQMTQPQHF. The DNA of the CDR3 is TGTGCCAGCAGCCACCCGGGACAGATGACTCAGCCCCAGCATTTT. V gene TRBV6-1 combines with J gene TRBJ1-5; 7 bases are a match to TRBD1. The ends lost 6 bases at V and 6 bases at J; junction bases unmatched: 11. The CDR3 runs to 15 residues. Germline V gene data show CDR1 as MNHNS and CDR2 as SASEGT.

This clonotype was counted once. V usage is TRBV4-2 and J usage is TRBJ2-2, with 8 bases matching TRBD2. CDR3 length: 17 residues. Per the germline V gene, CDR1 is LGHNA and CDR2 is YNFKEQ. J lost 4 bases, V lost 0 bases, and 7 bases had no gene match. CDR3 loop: CASSQDAAGASTGELFF. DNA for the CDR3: TGTGCCAGCAGCCAAGATGCAGCGGGGGCCTCCACCGGGGAGCTGTTTTTT.

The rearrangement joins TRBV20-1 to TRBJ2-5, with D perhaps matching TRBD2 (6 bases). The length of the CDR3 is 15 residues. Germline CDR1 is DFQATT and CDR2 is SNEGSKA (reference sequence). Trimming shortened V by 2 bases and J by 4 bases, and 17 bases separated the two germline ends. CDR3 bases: TGCAGTGCTAGAATGGAGGGCATCATTGGAGAGACCCAGTACTTC. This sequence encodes CSARMEGIIGETQYF.

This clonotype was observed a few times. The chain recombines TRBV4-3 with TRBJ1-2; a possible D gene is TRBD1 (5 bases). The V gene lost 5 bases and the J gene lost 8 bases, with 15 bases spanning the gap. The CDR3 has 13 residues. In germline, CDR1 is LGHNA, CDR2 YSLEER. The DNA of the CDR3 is TGCGCCAGCAGCGTCGATGGGGCGAGGGGCTACACCTTC. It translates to CASSVDGARGYTF.

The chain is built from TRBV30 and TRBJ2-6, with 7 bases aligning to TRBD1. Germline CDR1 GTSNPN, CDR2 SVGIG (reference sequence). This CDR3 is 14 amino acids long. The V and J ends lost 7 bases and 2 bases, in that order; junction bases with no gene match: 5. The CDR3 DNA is TGTGCCTCCGACAGGGACCCTGGGGCCAACGTCCTGACTTTC. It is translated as CASDRDPGANVLTF.

The CDR3 region is CATSLAGVDEQYF. CDR3 nucleotide sequence: TGTGCCACCTCACTAGCGGGAGTGGACGAGCAGTACTTC. This chain joins TRBV24-1 and TRBJ2-5; 11 bases fit TRBD2. The better agreement between TRBJ2-7 and the DNA end casts doubt on the J call. The CDR3 has 13 residues. Germline-derived CDR1 and CDR2 are KGHDR and SFDVKD.

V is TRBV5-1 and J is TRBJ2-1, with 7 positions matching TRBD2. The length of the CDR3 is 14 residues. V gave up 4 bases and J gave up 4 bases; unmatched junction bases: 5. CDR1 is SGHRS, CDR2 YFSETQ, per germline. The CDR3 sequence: CASSPTSRYNEQFF. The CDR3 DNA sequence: TGCGCCAGCAGCCCGACTAGCAGGTACAATGAGCAGTTCTTC.

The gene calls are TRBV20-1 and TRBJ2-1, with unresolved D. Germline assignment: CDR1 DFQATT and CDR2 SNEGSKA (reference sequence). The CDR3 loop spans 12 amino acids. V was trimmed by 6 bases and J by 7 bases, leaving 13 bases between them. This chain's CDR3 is CSAKRRLNEQFF. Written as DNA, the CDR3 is TGCAGTGCGAAGAGGCGGCTTAATGAGCAGTTCTTC.

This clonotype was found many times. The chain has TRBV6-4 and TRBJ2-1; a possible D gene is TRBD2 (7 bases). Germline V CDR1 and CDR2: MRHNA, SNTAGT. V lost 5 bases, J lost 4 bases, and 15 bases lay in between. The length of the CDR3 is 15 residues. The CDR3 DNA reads TGTGCCAGCAGTAGCGAAGGGGGGGATTACAATGAGCAGTTCTTC. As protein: CASSSEGGDYNEQFF.

CDR3 sequence (DNA): TGTGCCAGCAGTGAAGTGAGGACCGGGAACACTGAAGCTTTCTTT. Its protein is CASSEVRTGNTEAFF. The J gene is TRBJ1-1, the V gene TRBV25-1; D remains unclear. The CDR3 spans 15 residues. CDR1 MGHDK and CDR2 SYGVNS come from the germline V gene. The V end was cut by 2 bases, the J end by 1 base, with 11 bases between.

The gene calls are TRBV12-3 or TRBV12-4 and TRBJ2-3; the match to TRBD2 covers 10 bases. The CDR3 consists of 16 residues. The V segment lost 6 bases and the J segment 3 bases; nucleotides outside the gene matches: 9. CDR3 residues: CASSSGAGGQTDTQYF. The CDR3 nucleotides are TGTGCCAGCAGCTCCGGAGCGGGGGGGCAGACAGATACGCAGTATTTT.

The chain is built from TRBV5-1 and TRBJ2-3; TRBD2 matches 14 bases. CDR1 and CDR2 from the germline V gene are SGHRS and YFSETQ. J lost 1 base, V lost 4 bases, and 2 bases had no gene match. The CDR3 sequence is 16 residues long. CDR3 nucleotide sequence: TGCGCCAGCAGCCCGACTAGCGGGGGGGGCACAGATACGCAGTATTTT. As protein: CASSPTSGGGTDTQYF.

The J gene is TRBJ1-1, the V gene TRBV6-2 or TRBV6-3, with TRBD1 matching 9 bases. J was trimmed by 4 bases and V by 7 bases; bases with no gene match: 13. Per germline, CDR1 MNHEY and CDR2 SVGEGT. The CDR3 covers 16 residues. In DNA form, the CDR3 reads TGTGCCAGCACGATCCCGGGACAGGGAAGGGGCACTGAAGCTTTCTTT. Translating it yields CASTIPGQGRGTEAFF.

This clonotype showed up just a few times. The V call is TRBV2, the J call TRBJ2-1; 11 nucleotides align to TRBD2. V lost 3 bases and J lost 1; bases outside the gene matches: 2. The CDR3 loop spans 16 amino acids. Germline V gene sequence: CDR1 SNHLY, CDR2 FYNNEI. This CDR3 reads CASSDSGGASYNEQFF. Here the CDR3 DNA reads TGTGCCAGCAGTGATAGCGGGGGGGCGTCCTACAATGAGCAGTTCTTC.

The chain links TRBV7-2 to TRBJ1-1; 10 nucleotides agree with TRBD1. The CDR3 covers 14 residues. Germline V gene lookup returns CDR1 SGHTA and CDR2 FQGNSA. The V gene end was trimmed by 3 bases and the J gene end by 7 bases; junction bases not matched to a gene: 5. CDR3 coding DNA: TGTGCCAGCAGCTTGCAGACAGGGGGCAGTGAAGCTTTCTTT. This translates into CASSLQTGGSEAFF.

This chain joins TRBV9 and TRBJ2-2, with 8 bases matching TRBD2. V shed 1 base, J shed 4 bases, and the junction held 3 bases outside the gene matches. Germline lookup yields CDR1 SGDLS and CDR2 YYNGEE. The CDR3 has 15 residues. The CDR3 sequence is CASSVQRGPTGELFF. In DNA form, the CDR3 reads TGTGCCAGCAGCGTACAGCGGGGGCCCACCGGGGAGCTGTTTTTT.

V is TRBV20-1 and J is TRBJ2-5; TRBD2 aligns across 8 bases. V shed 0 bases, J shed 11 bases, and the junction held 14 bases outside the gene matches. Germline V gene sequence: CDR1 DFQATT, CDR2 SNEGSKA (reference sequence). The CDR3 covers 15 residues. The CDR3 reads CSARDQAGVVNEQYF. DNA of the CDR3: TGCAGTGCTAGAGATCAAGCGGGAGTCGTGAATGAGCAGTACTTC.

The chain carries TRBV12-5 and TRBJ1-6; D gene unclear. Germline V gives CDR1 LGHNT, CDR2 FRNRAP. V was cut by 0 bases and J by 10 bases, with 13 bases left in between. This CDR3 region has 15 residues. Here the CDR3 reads CASGLVQYAQSPLHF. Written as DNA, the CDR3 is TGTGCTAGTGGTTTGGTACAATACGCACAGTCACCCCTCCACTTT.

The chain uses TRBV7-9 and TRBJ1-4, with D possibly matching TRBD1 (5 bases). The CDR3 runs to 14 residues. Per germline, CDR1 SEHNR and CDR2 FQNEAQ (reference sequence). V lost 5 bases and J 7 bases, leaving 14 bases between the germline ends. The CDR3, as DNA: TGTGCCAGCAGCCCCGGTAGGGGAAGTGAAAAACTGTTTTTT. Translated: CASSPGRGSEKLFF.

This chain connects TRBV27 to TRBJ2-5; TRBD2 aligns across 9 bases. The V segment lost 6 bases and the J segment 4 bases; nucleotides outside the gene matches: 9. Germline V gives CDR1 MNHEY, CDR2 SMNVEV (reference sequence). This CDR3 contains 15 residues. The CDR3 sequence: CASSKIAGVLETQYF. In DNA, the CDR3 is TGTGCCAGCAGCAAGATAGCGGGAGTATTAGAGACCCAGTACTTC.

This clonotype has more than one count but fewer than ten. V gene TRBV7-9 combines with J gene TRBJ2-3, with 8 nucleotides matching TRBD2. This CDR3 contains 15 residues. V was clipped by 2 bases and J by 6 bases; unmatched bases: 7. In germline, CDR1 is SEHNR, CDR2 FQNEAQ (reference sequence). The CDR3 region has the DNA TGTGCCAGCAGCTTATTAGCGGGGACGGCGGATACGCAGTATTTT. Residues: CASSLLAGTADTQYF. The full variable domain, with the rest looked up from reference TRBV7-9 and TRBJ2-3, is DTGVSQNPRHKITKRGQNVTFRCDPISEHNRLYWYRQTLGQGPEFLTYFQNEAQLEKSRLLSDRFSAERPKGSFSTLEIQRTEQGDSAMYLCASSLLAGTADTQYFGPGTRLTVL.

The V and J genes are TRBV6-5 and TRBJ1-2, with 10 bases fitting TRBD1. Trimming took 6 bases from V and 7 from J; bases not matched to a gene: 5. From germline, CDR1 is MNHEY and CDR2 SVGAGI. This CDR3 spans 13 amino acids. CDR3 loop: CASRLGQGGGYTF. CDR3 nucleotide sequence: TGTGCCAGCAGGCTCGGACAGGGGGGTGGCTACACCTTC.

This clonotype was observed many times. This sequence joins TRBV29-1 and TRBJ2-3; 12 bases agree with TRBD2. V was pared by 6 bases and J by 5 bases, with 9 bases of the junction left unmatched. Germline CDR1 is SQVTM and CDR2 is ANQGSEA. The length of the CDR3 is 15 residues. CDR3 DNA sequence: TGCAGCGTCGCGACTAGCGGGAGTTCAAGAGATACGCAGTATTTT. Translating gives CSVATSGSSRDTQYF.